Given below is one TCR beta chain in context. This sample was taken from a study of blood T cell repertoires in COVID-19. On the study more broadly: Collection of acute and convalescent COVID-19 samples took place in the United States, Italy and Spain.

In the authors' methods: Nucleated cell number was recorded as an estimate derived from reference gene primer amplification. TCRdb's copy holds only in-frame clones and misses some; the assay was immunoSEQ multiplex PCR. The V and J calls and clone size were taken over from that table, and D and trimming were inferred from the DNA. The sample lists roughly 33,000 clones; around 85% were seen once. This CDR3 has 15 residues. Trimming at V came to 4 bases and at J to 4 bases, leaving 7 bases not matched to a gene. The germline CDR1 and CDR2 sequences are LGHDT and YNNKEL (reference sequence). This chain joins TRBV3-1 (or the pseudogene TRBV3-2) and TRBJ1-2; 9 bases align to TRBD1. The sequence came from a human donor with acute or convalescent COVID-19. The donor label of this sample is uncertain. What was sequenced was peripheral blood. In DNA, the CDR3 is TGTGCCAGCAGCCCAGGACAGGGGACCTGCTATGGCTACACCTTC. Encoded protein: CASSPGQGTCYGYTF.